The following is a TCR beta chain sequence with its context. The protocol was immunoSEQ multiplex PCR, while the TCRdb copy is restricted to in-frame clones and leaves out a portion. The sample lists about 2.2 million clones; about 94% were seen once. Naive CD8 isolation took CD45RO-negative cells positively selected for CCR7 and excluded terminally differentiated effector memory CD45RA+ cells. The data derive from a study of shared clonotypes between healthy human individuals. Germline values: CDR1 SEHNR, CDR2 FQNEAQ (reference sequence). The V and J ends lost 3 bases and 5 bases, in that order; junction bases with no gene match: 4. CDR3 length equals 13 residues.

V usage is TRBV7-9 and J usage is TRBJ2-7; 7 nucleotides line up with TRBD1. Sequencing was done on a sample of naive CD8+ T cells from PBMCs. The sequence derives from a man in his late teens or twenties in good health. Some clones in this sample may be carry-over from other donors' samples. CDR3 residues: CASSFTGVHEQYF. The CDR3 DNA sequence: TGTGCCAGCAGCTTCACAGGGGTCCACGAGCAGTACTTC.